What follows are 18 T cell receptor beta chains derived from one specimen sequenced in a study of blood T cell repertoires in COVID-19. Sequencing used immunoSEQ multiplex PCR; TCRdb keeps in-frame clones, though not all of them. The table records about 140,000 clones, around 81% of them present only once. Sequencing input: peripheral blood. Source of these receptors: a human donor in a cohort sampled during active COVID-19.

The chain employs TRBV9 and TRBJ2-3; tentatively, D is TRBD2 (5 bases). The V end was cut by 0 bases, the J end by 6 bases, with 14 bases between. This CDR3 comprises 15 residues. Looked up from germline, CDR1 is SGDLS and CDR2 is YYNGEE. CDR3 region: CASSVASGPPDTQYF. The CDR3 bases are TGTGCCAGCAGCGTAGCAAGCGGCCCCCCGGATACGCAGTATTTT. The full variable domain, rest sourced from reference TRBV9 and TRBJ2-3, is DSGVTQTPKHLITATGQRVTLRCSPRSGDLSVYWYQQSLDQGLQFLIQYYNGEERAKGNILERFSAQQFPDLHSELNLSSLELGDSALYFCASSVASGPPDTQYFGPGTRLTVL.

The chain joins TRBV11-2 to TRBJ1-4, with TRBD1 matching 9 bases. Germline assignment: CDR1 SGHAT and CDR2 FQNNGV. J was trimmed by 8 bases and V by 5 bases; bases with no gene match: 9. The CDR3 sequence is 15 residues long. CDR3 DNA: TGTGCCAGCAGCACCTACAGGGGGCGGGAAGAAAAACTGTTTTTT. It encodes CASSTYRGREEKLFF.

The chain links TRBV9 to TRBJ2-7, with D perhaps TRBD2 (5 bases). The V gene's germline CDR1 is SGDLS and CDR2 YYNGEE. The CDR3 contains 15 residues. Trimming took 1 base from V and 2 from J, leaving 13 bases between them. DNA for the CDR3: TGTGCCAGCAGCGTATCGGCGGGCCCTACCTACGAGCAGTACTTC. It specifies CASSVSAGPTYEQYF.

The chain links TRBV11-2 to TRBJ2-7, with TRBD1 matching over 8 bases. V dropped 5 bases and J dropped 6; count of bases not matched to a gene: 12. Germline V lookup: CDR1 SGHAT, CDR2 FQNNGV. This CDR3 comprises 15 residues. The CDR3 DNA sequence: TGTGCCAGCAGCCCCCGGACAGGGCGAGTGGGCGAGCAGTACTTC. Its translation: CASSPRTGRVGEQYF.

Only a few counts were recorded for this clone. This sequence joins TRBV4-1 and TRBJ1-2, with TRBD1 matching 7 bases. The CDR3 is made up of 15 amino acids. The ends lost 4 bases at V and 6 bases at J; junction bases unmatched: 11. Germline V gene sequence: CDR1 MGHRA, CDR2 YSYEKL. CDR3 sequence: CASSPPGGQADGYTF. Written as DNA, the CDR3 is TGCGCCAGCAGCCCCCCGGGCGGACAGGCTGATGGCTACACCTTC.

The chain joins TRBV3-1 (or the pseudogene TRBV3-2) to TRBJ2-5; the D gene is possibly TRBD1 (6 bases). Germline V lookup: CDR1 LGHDT, CDR2 YNNKEL (reference sequence). The length of the CDR3 is 17 residues. With 5 bases removed from V and 5 bases from J, the gap between germline ends came to 24 bases. CDR3 bases: TGTGCCAGCAGCTTCAGAGGTCAGGGGCTATTGGGCGAGACCCAGTACTTC. Translation: CASSFRGQGLLGETQYF.

The rearrangement links TRBV19 to TRBJ2-3; no reliable D call. The V end lost 5 bases, the J end lost 1 base, and 13 bases lay between the germline ends. The CDR3 totals 15 residues. Germline V CDR1 and CDR2: LNHDA, SQIVND (reference sequence). Here the CDR3 DNA reads TGTGCCAGTAGTTCGAATTGGCAGGGCACAGATACGCAGTATTTT. The encoded protein is CASSSNWQGTDTQYF.

V and J are TRBV9 and TRBJ2-3, with TRBD2 matching 12 bases. The trim removed 4 bases at V and 3 bases at J, leaving 6 bases unmatched. Germline CDR1 is SGDLS and CDR2 is YYNGEE. The CDR3 extends over 16 amino acids. The CDR3 DNA is TGTGCCAGCAGCTCCCTAGCGGGAGGGCCTACAGATACGCAGTATTTT. It codes for CASSSLAGGPTDTQYF.

This clone was found a few times. The genes are TRBV28 and TRBJ2-5; 11 nucleotides agree with TRBD2. After removal of 7 bases from V and 2 bases from J, the junction contained 12 bases not matched to a gene. Germline V gene lookup returns CDR1 MDHEN and CDR2 SYDVKM. The CDR3 consists of 17 residues. DNA for the CDR3: TGTGCCAGCATCTCAGGTGGGACTAGCGGAGCTCAAGAGACCCAGTACTTC. Protein: CASISGGTSGAQETQYF. The full variable domain, rest sourced from reference TRBV28 and TRBJ2-5, is DVKVTQSSRYLVKRTGEKVFLECVQDMDHENMFWYRQDPGLGLRLIYFSYDVKMKEKGDIPEGYSVSREKKERFSLILESASTNQTSMYLCASISGGTSGAQETQYFGPGTRLLVL.

This clone appeared once. The chain is built from TRBV28 and TRBJ2-5; D possibly corresponds to TRBD2 (6 bases). Trimming stripped 5 bases from V and 5 bases from J, with 15 bases between. This CDR3 has 14 residues. Germline V CDR1 and CDR2: MDHEN, SYDVKM. The chain's CDR3 is CASSPGTLSETQYF. The CDR3 nucleotides are TGTGCCAGCAGTCCTGGGACTCTTTCCGAGACCCAGTACTTC.

This chain connects TRBV5-1 to TRBJ1-4, with unresolved D. The V and J ends lost 1 base and 4 bases respectively, with 8 bases between them. The CDR3 is made up of 14 amino acids. CDR1 is SGHRS and CDR2 is YFSETQ in the germline V gene. CDR3 in amino acids: CASSLTADNEKLFF. The CDR3 DNA is TGCGCCAGCAGCTTGACAGCGGATAATGAAAAACTGTTTTTT.

This sequence joins TRBV10-3 and TRBJ2-1; 13 nucleotides agree with TRBD2. Trimming at V came to 10 bases and at J to 9 bases, leaving 12 bases not matched to a gene. Germline CDR1 is ENHRY and CDR2 is SYGVKD. The CDR3 contains 15 residues. The CDR3 bases are TGTGCCACTGAAACTAGCGGGAGGGCTACTGGTGAGCAGTTCTTC. Protein product: CATETSGRATGEQFF.

This rearrangement joins TRBV18 to TRBJ2-7; D is ambiguous. Germline CDR1 reads KGHSH; CDR2 reads LQKENI. V lost 3 bases, J lost 2 bases, and 11 bases lay in between. The CDR3 contains 14 residues. CDR3 amino acids: CASSPVTNTYEQYF. The CDR3 DNA follows: TGTGCCAGCTCACCGGTGACAAATACCTACGAGCAGTACTTC.

The V and J genes are TRBV5-4 and TRBJ2-7; D gene uncertain. V was trimmed by 4 bases and J by 5 bases, leaving 16 bases between them. This CDR3 comprises 14 residues. The germline CDR1 and CDR2 sequences are SGHNT and YYREEE (reference sequence). This CDR3 is CASSQNSKPNEQYF. The CDR3 DNA reads as TGTGCCAGCAGCCAAAATTCAAAGCCCAACGAGCAGTACTTC.

The chain joins TRBV5-1 to TRBJ2-5, with 15 nucleotides matching TRBD2. Per the germline V gene, CDR1 is SGHRS and CDR2 is YFSETQ. The ends lost 3 bases at V and 4 bases at J; junction bases unmatched: 4. The CDR3 sequence is 16 residues long. The CDR3 sequence is CASSSRTSGRGETQYF. CDR3 nucleotides: TGCGCCAGCAGCTCCAGGACTAGCGGGAGGGGAGAGACCCAGTACTTC.

The rearrangement links TRBV11-2 to TRBJ2-7; D unresolved. The CDR3 is made up of 11 amino acids. V was shortened by 5 bases and J by 3 bases, with 5 bases between the two germline ends. CDR1 is SGHAT and CDR2 is FQNNGV in the germline V gene. CDR3: CASSPVYEQYF. The CDR3 DNA reads TGTGCCAGCAGCCCGGTCTACGAGCAGTACTTC. Supplemented by reference TRBV11-2 and TRBJ2-7, the full variable domain reads EAGVAQSPRYKIIEKRQSVAFWCNPISGHATLYWYQQILGQGPKLLIQFQNNGVVDDSQLPKDRFSAERLKGVDSTLKIQPAKLEDSAVYLCASSPVYEQYFGPGTRLTVT.

The chain combines TRBV5-1 with TRBJ2-1; 11 positions match TRBD2. This CDR3 has 13 amino acids. CDR1 is SGHRS, CDR2 YFSETQ, per germline. Trimming at V came to 0 bases and at J to 11 bases, leaving 1 base not matched to a gene. CDR3 sequence (DNA): TGCGCCAGCAGCTTGGTAGCGGGAGGGAAGCAGTTCTTC. Translation: CASSLVAGGKQFF.

The J gene is TRBJ1-2, the V gene TRBV5-4; D gene unclear. The CDR3 has 11 residues. V was cut by 4 bases and J by 4 bases, with 5 bases left in between. In germline, CDR1 is SGHNT, CDR2 YYREEE (reference sequence). The CDR3: CASSHSYGYTF. CDR3 nucleotide sequence: TGTGCCAGCAGCCACAGCTATGGCTACACCTTC.